The present entry profiles one T cell receptor (beta chain) with its context. This record comes from a study of blood T cell repertoires in COVID-19. The wider study: The United States, Italy and Spain provided the acute and convalescent COVID-19 samples.

In the authors' methods: By means of reference gene primer amplification, nucleated cell counts were estimated. Clones were read by immunoSEQ multiplex PCR, and TCRdb kept only the in-frame ones, dropping some. The V and J calls and clone size were taken over from that table, and D and trimming were inferred from the DNA. The table shows 30,000 or so clones, with about 92% occurring only once. This CDR3 contains 14 residues. Germline V lookup: CDR1 SGHNT, CDR2 YYREEE (reference sequence). Trimming at V came to 4 bases and at J to 5 bases, leaving 2 bases not matched to a gene. The receptor was isolated from a man in his 70s with active or convalescent COVID-19. Material for sequencing was peripheral blood. This rearrangement joins TRBV5-4 to TRBJ2-7; the match to TRBD2 covers 14 bases. CDR3 DNA: TGTGCCAGCAGCCGGGGACTAGCGGGAGACGAGCAGTACTTC. It translates to CASSRGLAGDEQYF.